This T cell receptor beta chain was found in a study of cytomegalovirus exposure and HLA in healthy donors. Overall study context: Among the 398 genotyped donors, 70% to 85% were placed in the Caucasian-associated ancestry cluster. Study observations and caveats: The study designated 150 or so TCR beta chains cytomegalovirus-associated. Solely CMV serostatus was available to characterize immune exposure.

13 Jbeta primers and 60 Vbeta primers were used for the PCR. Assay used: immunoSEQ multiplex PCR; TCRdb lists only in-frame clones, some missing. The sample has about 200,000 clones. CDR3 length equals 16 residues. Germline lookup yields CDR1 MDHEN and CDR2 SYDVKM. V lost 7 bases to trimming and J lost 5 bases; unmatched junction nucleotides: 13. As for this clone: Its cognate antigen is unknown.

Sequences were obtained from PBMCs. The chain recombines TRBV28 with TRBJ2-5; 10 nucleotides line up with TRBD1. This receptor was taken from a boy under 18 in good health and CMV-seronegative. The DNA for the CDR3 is TGTGCCAGCAATTGGCCCCCGGACAGGGGGTCGGAGACCCAGTACTTC. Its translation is CASNWPPDRGSETQYF.